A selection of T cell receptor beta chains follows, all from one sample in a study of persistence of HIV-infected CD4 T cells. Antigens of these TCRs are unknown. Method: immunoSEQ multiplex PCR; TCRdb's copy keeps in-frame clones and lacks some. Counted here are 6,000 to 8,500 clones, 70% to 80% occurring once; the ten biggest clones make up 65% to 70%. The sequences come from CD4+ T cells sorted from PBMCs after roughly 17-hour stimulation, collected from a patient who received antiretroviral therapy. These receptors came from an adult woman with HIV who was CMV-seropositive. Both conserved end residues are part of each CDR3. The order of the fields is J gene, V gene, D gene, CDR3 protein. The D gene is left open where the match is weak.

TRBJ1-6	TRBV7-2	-	CASSRGSSYNSPLHF
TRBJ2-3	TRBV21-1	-	CASSKDGVTDTQYF
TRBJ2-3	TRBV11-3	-	CASSSGLGTDTQYF
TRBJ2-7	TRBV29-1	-	CSVEERTGSRYEQYF
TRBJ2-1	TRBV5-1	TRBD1	CASSPWTGSYNEQFF
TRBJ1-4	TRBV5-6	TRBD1	CASSEETGYLGKLFF
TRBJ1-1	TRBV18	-	CASSPQDGGSEAFF
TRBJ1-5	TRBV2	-	CASSRERNEYQPQHF
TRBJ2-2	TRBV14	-	CASSQVIRTGELFF
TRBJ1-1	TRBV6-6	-	CASSYSQARSYEAFF
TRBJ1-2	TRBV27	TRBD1	CASSLQRGQGNYGYTF
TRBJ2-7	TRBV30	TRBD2	CAWSGGGGGEYEQYF
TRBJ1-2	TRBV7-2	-	CASSLGPRRGYGYTF
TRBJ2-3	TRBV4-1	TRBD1	CASSQGTVRVDTQYF
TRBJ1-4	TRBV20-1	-	CSASLREKLFF
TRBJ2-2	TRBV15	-	CATSSVGGIGELFF
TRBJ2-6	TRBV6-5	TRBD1	CASSSGTVGANVLTF
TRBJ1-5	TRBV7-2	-	CASSLGGKRVQPQHF
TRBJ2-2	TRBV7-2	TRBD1	CASSSTGTETGELFF
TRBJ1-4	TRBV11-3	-	CASSPNPGYGTNEKLFF
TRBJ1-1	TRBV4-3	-	CASSQEATGVGNTEAFF
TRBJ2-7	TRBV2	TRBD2	CASSTHETPSGSVNEQYF
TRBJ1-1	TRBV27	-	CASWRLNTEAFF
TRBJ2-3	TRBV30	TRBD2	CAWSKPTSGYTDTQYF
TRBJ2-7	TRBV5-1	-	CASSAQGATVDEQYF
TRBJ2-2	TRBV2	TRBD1	CASSARDRHTGELFF